This TCR beta chain was captured by sequencing in a study of blood T cell repertoires in COVID-19. Assay used: immunoSEQ multiplex PCR; TCRdb lists only in-frame clones, some missing. Here the sample spans about half a million clones, roughly 89% being singletons. The CDR3 length is 16 residues. J lost 5 bases, V lost 2 bases, and 6 bases had no gene match. Germline CDR1 and CDR2: MNHNS and SASEGT. Material: peripheral blood. The source of this sequence is a man aged 18 to 30 with COVID-19, enrolled during active disease. This chain uses TRBV6-1 with TRBJ2-1; TRBD1 agrees at 10 bases. CDR3 sequence: CASSEILGTGDNEQFF. As DNA, the CDR3 is TGTGCCAGCAGTGAAATCCTGGGGACAGGGGACAATGAGCAGTTCTTC.